These 18 T cell receptor beta chains were all obtained from the same sample, sequenced in a study of T cell responses to AZD1222 COVID-19 vaccine. Sequenced by immunoSEQ multiplex PCR; TCRdb stores in-frame clones only, minus some. The sample lists under 200,000 clones, 90% occurring once. Sequenced here: peripheral blood, sampled on day 0 of AZD1222 vaccination. These TCRs come from an adult in good health.

The chain employs TRBV5-6 and TRBJ2-3; D might be TRBD2 (6 bases). Germline CDR1 and CDR2: SGHDT and YYEEEE. The ends were cut back, 0 bases at V and 4 bases at J, with 15 bases in the middle. This CDR3 spans 16 amino acids. Here the CDR3 DNA reads TGTGCCAGCAGCTTGGGATTAGCGGTTTTCCCAGATACGCAGTATTTT. Its protein is CASSLGLAVFPDTQYF.

V and J are TRBV10-1 and TRBJ1-1; no clear D. The germline V gene encodes CDR1 WNHNN and CDR2 SYGVQD (reference sequence). The CDR3 has 13 amino acids. V dropped 8 bases and J dropped 1 base, with 11 bases sitting between them. In DNA, the CDR3 is TGCGCCAGCGCAGCAGGTCGGAACACTGAAGCTTTCTTT. Translated: CASAAGRNTEAFF.

The chain combines TRBV7-2 with TRBJ1-5; TRBD1 might be the D (5 bases). The CDR3 consists of 16 residues. Germline assignment: CDR1 SGHTA and CDR2 FQGNSA. The V gene lost 2 bases and the J gene lost 3 bases, with 14 bases spanning the gap. The CDR3: CASSLQGSGNNQPQHF. The CDR3 DNA is TGTGCCAGCAGCTTACAGGGAAGTGGGAACAATCAGCCCCAGCATTTT. The complete variable domain, with remaining parts taken from reference TRBV7-2 and TRBJ1-5, reads GAGVSQSPSNKVTEKGKDVELRCDPISGHTALYWYRQSLGQGLEFLIYFQGNSAPDKSGLPSDRFSAERTGGSVSTLTIQRTQQEDSAVYLCASSLQGSGNNQPQHFGDGTRLSIL.

The genes are TRBV28 and TRBJ2-7; 12 positions agree with TRBD2. Germline V CDR1 and CDR2: MDHEN, SYDVKM. The V gene end was trimmed by 4 bases and the J gene end by 2 bases; junction bases not matched to a gene: 9. The CDR3 runs 17 residues. The CDR3 sequence is CASSSPLASGGAYEQYF. DNA for the CDR3: TGTGCCAGCAGTTCTCCCCTGGCTAGCGGGGGGGCCTACGAGCAGTACTTC.

This chain's CDR3 is CASSIDGGIDYGYTF. For the CDR3, the DNA is TGTGCCAGTAGTATAGATGGAGGGATCGACTATGGCTACACCTTC. The gene calls are TRBV19 and TRBJ1-2, with D uncertain. The ends were cut back, 0 bases at V and 3 bases at J, with 11 bases in the middle. The CDR3 is 15 amino acids. Germline V gene sequence: CDR1 LNHDA, CDR2 SQIVND (reference sequence).

The chain combines TRBV4-2 with TRBJ1-4; weak D call: TRBD1 (5 bases). The CDR3 sequence is 16 residues long. V dropped 3 bases and J dropped 0 bases, with 11 bases sitting between them. Germline values: CDR1 LGHNA, CDR2 YNFKEQ. In DNA form, the CDR3 reads TGTGCCAGCAGCCAGACTGACAGAGCAACTAATGAAAAACTGTTTTTT. Translated: CASSQTDRATNEKLFF.

V and J are TRBV6-1 and TRBJ1-5; no definite D call. Trimming shortened V by 0 bases and J by 1 base, and 7 bases separated the two germline ends. CDR3 length equals 15 residues. The germline V gene has CDR1 MNHNS and CDR2 SASEGT. The CDR3 loop reads CASSEARVSNQPQHF. Written as DNA, the CDR3 is TGTGCCAGCAGTGAAGCGCGGGTCAGCAATCAGCCCCAGCATTTT.

The chain employs TRBV7-8 and TRBJ1-2; the D gene is possibly TRBD1 (6 bases). Germline loops: CDR1 SGHVS, CDR2 FQNEAQ. The ends were cut back, 6 bases at V and 0 bases at J, with 14 bases in the middle. CDR3 length: 15 amino acids. CDR3 protein: CASSLQGIANYGYTF. CDR3 nucleotides: TGTGCCAGCAGTCTACAGGGTATCGCTAACTATGGCTACACCTTC. Variable domain in full (rest from reference TRBV7-8 and TRBJ1-2): GAGVSQSPRYKVAKRGQDVALRCDPISGHVSLFWYQQALGQGPEFLTYFQNEAQLDKSGLPSDRFFAERPEGSVSTLKIQRTQQEDSAVYLCASSLQGIANYGYTFGSGTRLTVV.

The chain uses TRBV28 and TRBJ2-6; D unclear. V was clipped by 5 bases and J by 4 bases, with 12 bases between them. Germline values: CDR1 MDHEN, CDR2 SYDVKM. This CDR3 comprises 15 residues. The CDR3 DNA is TGTGCCAGCAGTCTACCTCGGACCGGGGCCAACGTCCTGACTTTC. Encoded protein: CASSLPRTGANVLTF.

This clone was detected only once. The chain joins TRBV9 to TRBJ1-6; D not resolved. This CDR3 comprises 15 residues. Trimming took off 6 bases at V and 3 bases at J, with 13 bases between the two ends. Germline V CDR1 and CDR2: SGDLS, YYNGEE. DNA of the CDR3: TGTGCCAGCACCCACGGCCCGAGCTATAATTCACCCCTCCACTTT. Translated: CASTHGPSYNSPLHF.

The CDR3 here is CASSLSAGGAYNEQFF. The CDR3 coding sequence is TGTGCCAGCAGCTTATCAGCCGGGGGAGCCTACAATGAGCAGTTCTTC. V and J are TRBV11-1 and TRBJ2-1, with D maybe TRBD2 (6 bases). Germline values: CDR1 SGHAT, CDR2 FQDESV (reference sequence). V lost 2 bases, J lost 2 bases, and 13 bases lay in between. The CDR3 has 16 amino acids. The variable domain in full, with the rest retrieved from reference TRBV11-1 and TRBJ2-1, is EAEVAQSPRYKITEKSQAVAFWCDPISGHATLYWYRQILGQGPELLVQFQDESVVDDSQLPKDRFSAERLKGVDSTLKIQPAELGDSAMYLCASSLSAGGAYNEQFFGPGTRLTVL.

This clone showed up just once. The chain employs TRBV3-1 (or the pseudogene TRBV3-2) and TRBJ2-5, with TRBD2 identical over 10 bases. The CDR3 runs to 14 residues. From germline, CDR1 is LGHDT and CDR2 YNNKEL (reference sequence). J was trimmed by 4 bases and V by 8 bases; bases with no gene match: 7. The CDR3 sequence is CASWSGGAPETQYF. The DNA for the CDR3 is TGTGCCAGCTGGAGCGGGGGGGCTCCAGAGACCCAGTACTTC.

The CDR3 here is CASSPWAQETQYF. CDR3 nucleotide sequence: TGTGCCAGCAGCCCCTGGGCCCAAGAGACCCAGTACTTC. The genes are TRBV3-1 (or the pseudogene TRBV3-2) and TRBJ2-5; D gene ambiguous. The CDR3 sequence is 13 residues long. V was pared by 4 bases and J by 1 base, with 7 bases between. Germline CDR1 LGHDT, CDR2 YNNKEL (reference sequence).

V gene TRBV15 combines with J gene TRBJ1-1; D is uncertain. The CDR3 covers 14 residues. Germline assignment: CDR1 LNHNV and CDR2 YYDKDF (reference sequence). V shed 4 bases and J shed 1 base, with 10 bases lying between them. CDR3 protein: CATSIPSKNTEAFF. CDR3 in DNA: TGTGCCACCAGCATCCCAAGCAAGAACACTGAAGCTTTCTTT.

This clone was seen only once. The chain couples TRBV5-1 to TRBJ2-6; 7 bases are shared with TRBD1. There are 18 residues in the CDR3. Germline-derived CDR1 and CDR2 are SGHRS and YFSETQ. J gave up 1 base and V 4 bases, and 11 bases lay outside the gene matches. The CDR3 protein is CASSPGQFRASGANVLTF. CDR3 DNA: TGCGCCAGCAGCCCGGGACAGTTTAGAGCTTCTGGGGCCAACGTCCTGACTTTC.

The J gene is TRBJ1-1, the V gene TRBV12-1; TRBD1 is the table's D call, not checked against the DNA. TRBV12-1 is annotated as a pseudogene. The CDR3 loop spans 16 amino acids. The CDR3 DNA follows: TGTGCCAGCAGCTTTGAATTAGAGACAGAGAACACTGAAGCTTTCTTT. The encoded protein is CASSFELETENTEAFF.

The J gene is TRBJ1-1, the V gene TRBV5-4, with D perhaps matching TRBD1 (5 bases). The V and J ends lost 5 bases and 6 bases respectively, with 17 bases between them. Germline loops: CDR1 SGHNT, CDR2 YYREEE (reference sequence). CDR3 length: 14 residues. The CDR3 loop reads CASRPVGEGPEAFF. DNA of the CDR3: TGTGCCAGCAGACCCGTGGGGGAGGGACCTGAAGCTTTCTTT.

The V and J genes are TRBV16 and TRBJ1-3, with D unresolved. The V end lost 1 base, the J end lost 4 bases, and 14 bases lay between the germline ends. The CDR3 has 16 residues. Germline CDR1 and CDR2: KGHSY and FQNENV. The CDR3 loop is CASSQFNRVSGNTIYF. Written as DNA, the CDR3 is TGTGCCAGCAGCCAATTCAACCGGGTCTCAGGAAACACCATATATTTT.